These T cell receptor beta chains were read from a single sample in a study of blood T cell repertoires in COVID-19. Clones were sequenced by immunoSEQ multiplex PCR, and TCRdb holds only the in-frame ones, with some missing. The repertoire consists of fewer than 85,000 clones, with about three quarters occurring once and the leading ten covering approximately 27%. The sample was peripheral blood. The receptors derive from a woman of 80 years or more with active or convalescent COVID-19. The CDR3 runs from the conserved cysteine through the conserved F or W. The order of the fields is D gene, V gene, clone size, J gene, CDR3 protein, CDR3 DNA. D genes are given only for firm matches. Clone sizes are given selectively: once, few, many, or a class where the clone is expanded.

D: -; V: TRBV4-1; size: -; J: TRBJ1-2; CDR3: CASSQVAANYGYTF; DNA: TGCGCCAGCAGCCAAGTGGCCGCTAACTATGGCTACACCTTC
D: -; V: TRBV6-5; size: few; J: TRBJ2-2; CDR3: CASSYHLTGELFF; DNA: TGTGCCAGCAGTTACCACCTAACTGGGGAGCTGTTTTTT
D: TRBD1; V: TRBV6-4; size: -; J: TRBJ1-2; CDR3: CARPQGDNSDGYTF; DNA: TGTGCCCGGCCTCAGGGGGACAATTCTGATGGCTACACCTTC
D: -; V: TRBV4-3; size: -; J: TRBJ2-5; CDR3: CASSQDLNRRETQYF; DNA: TGCGCCAGCAGCCAAGATCTGAATAGGAGAGAGACCCAGTACTTC
D: -; V: TRBV19; size: -; J: TRBJ1-2; CDR3: CASSIDLGQAGYTF; DNA: TGTGCCAGTAGTATAGATCTTGGACAAGCTGGCTACACCTTC
D: TRBD1; V: TRBV5-1; size: few; J: TRBJ2-1; CDR3: CASSPGTDYNEQFF; DNA: TGCGCCAGCAGCCCCGGGACAGATTACAATGAGCAGTTCTTC
D: -; V: TRBV4-3; size: -; J: TRBJ1-2; CDR3: CASSQLSNYGYTF; DNA: TGCGCCAGCAGCCAGTTATCTAACTATGGCTACACCTTC
D: -; V: TRBV30; size: -; J: TRBJ1-6; CDR3: CAWTGAMPSPLHF; DNA: TGTGCCTGGACAGGGGCAATGCCTTCACCCCTCCACTTT
D: -; V: TRBV24-1; size: -; J: TRBJ1-2; CDR3: CATSDLDRHYGYTF; DNA: TGTGCCACCAGTGATTTGGACAGGCACTATGGCTACACCTTC
D: TRBD1; V: TRBV9; size: -; J: TRBJ2-7; CDR3: CASSPDREYGEQYF; DNA: TGTGCCAGCAGCCCGGACAGGGAGTATGGGGAGCAGTACTTC
D: -; V: TRBV2; size: -; J: TRBJ1-2; CDR3: CASNPDSRLNYGYTF; DNA: TGTGCCAGCAATCCTGACAGCCGACTTAACTATGGCTACACCTTC
D: -; V: TRBV11-2; size: -; J: TRBJ2-7; CDR3: CASSFSNIEQYF; DNA: TGTGCCAGCAGCTTTAGTAATATTGAGCAGTACTTC
D: TRBD2; V: TRBV15; size: -; J: TRBJ2-5; CDR3: CATSREGGTSGGAKETQYF; DNA: TGTGCCACCAGCAGAGAGGGCGGGACTAGCGGGGGGGCAAAGGAGACCCAGTACTTC
D: TRBD1; V: TRBV6-4; size: -; J: TRBJ1-5; CDR3: CASSVDRGGITQPQHF; DNA: TGTGCCAGCAGCGTTGACAGGGGCGGGATCACTCAGCCCCAGCATTTT
D: TRBD1; V: TRBV25-1; size: -; J: TRBJ2-7; CDR3: CASRKTGGLYEQYF; DNA: TGTGCCAGCAGGAAGACAGGGGGCCTCTACGAGCAGTACTTC
D: -; V: TRBV7-2; size: few; J: TRBJ2-7; CDR3: CASSPRDTDSYEQYF; DNA: TGTGCCAGCAGCCCCCGGGACACGGACTCCTACGAGCAGTACTTC
D: TRBD2; V: TRBV30; size: -; J: TRBJ2-7; CDR3: CAWAGSIRGGSSEQYF; DNA: TGTGCCTGGGCCGGGTCTATACGGGGGGGATCATCCGAGCAGTACTTC
D: -; V: TRBV28; size: -; J: TRBJ2-1; CDR3: CASSLQWQGLRNEQFF; DNA: TGTGCCAGCAGTTTACAGTGGCAGGGGCTTCGAAATGAGCAGTTCTTC
D: -; V: TRBV28; size: -; J: TRBJ1-4; CDR3: CASSSLGEEPNEKLFF; DNA: TGTGCCAGCAGCTCCCTAGGGGAGGAGCCTAATGAAAAACTGTTTTTT
D: -; V: TRBV5-3; size: once; J: TRBJ1-2; CDR3: CARSSHRNYGYTF; DNA: TGTGCCAGAAGCTCCCACAGAAACTATGGCTACACCTTC
D: TRBD1; V: TRBV19; size: -; J: TRBJ1-5; CDR3: CASSPGQGQPQHF; DNA: TGTGCCAGTAGTCCCGGACAGGGCCAGCCCCAGCATTTT
D: TRBD1; V: TRBV2; size: few; J: TRBJ2-2; CDR3: CASSDGTGGYNTGELFF; DNA: TGTGCCAGCAGTGACGGGACAGGGGGCTATAACACCGGGGAGCTGTTTTTT
D: -; V: TRBV2; size: -; J: TRBJ1-3; CDR3: CASSESIGNTIYF; DNA: TGTGCCAGCAGTGAATCTATCGGAAACACCATATATTTT